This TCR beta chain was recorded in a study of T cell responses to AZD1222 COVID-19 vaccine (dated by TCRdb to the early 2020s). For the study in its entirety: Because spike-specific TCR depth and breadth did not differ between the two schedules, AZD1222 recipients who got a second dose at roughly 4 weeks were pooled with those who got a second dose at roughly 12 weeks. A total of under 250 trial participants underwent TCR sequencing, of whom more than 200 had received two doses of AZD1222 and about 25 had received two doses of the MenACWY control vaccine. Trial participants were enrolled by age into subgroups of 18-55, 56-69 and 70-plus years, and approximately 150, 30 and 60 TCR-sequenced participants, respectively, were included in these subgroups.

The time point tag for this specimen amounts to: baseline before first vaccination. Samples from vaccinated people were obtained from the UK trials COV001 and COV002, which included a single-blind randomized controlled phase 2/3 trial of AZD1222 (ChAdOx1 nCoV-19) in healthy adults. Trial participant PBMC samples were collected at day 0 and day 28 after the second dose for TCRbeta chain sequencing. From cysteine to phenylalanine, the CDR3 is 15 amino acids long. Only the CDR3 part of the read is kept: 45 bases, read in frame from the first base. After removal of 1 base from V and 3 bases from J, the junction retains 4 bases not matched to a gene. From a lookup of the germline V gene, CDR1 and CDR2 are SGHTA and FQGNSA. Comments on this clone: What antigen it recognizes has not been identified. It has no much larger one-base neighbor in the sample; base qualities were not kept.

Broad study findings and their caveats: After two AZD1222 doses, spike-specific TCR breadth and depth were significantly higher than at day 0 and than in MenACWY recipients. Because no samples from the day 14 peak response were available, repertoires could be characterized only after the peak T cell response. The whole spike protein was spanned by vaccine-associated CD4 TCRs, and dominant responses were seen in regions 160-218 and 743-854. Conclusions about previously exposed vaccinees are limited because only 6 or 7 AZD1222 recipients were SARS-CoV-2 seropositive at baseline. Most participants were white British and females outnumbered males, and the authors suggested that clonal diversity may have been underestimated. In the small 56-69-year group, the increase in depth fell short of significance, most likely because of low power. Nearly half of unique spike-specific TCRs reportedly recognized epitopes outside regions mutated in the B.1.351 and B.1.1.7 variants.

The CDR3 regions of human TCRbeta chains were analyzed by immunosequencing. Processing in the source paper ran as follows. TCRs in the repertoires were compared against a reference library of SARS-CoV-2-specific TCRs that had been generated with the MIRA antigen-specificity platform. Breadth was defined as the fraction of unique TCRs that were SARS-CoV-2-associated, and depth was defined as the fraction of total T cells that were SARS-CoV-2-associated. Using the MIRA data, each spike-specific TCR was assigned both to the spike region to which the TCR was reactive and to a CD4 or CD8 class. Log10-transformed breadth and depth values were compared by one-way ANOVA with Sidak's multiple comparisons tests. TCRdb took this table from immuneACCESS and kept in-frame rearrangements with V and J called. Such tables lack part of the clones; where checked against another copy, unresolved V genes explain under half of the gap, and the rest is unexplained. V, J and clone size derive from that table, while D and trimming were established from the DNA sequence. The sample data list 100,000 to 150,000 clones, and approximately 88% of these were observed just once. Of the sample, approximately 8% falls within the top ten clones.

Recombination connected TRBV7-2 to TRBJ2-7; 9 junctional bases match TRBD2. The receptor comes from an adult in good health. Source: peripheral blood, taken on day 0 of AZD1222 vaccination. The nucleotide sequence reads TGTGCCAGCAGCTTAGGAGGTAGCGGGGGCTACGAGCAGTACTTC. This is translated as CASSLGGSGGYEQYF.